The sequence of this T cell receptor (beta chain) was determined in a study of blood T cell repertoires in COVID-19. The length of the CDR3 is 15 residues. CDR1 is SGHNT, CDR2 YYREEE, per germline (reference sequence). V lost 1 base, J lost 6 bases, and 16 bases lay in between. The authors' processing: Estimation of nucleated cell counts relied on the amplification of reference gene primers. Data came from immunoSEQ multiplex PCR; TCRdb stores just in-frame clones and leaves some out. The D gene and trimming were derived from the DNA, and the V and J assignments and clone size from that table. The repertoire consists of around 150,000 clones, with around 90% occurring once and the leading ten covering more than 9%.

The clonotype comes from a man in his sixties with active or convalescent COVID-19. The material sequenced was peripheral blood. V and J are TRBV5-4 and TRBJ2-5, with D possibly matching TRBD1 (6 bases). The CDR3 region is CASSLTDSPGQTQYF. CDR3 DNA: TGTGCCAGCAGCTTGACGGACAGCCCCGGACAGACCCAGTACTTC.